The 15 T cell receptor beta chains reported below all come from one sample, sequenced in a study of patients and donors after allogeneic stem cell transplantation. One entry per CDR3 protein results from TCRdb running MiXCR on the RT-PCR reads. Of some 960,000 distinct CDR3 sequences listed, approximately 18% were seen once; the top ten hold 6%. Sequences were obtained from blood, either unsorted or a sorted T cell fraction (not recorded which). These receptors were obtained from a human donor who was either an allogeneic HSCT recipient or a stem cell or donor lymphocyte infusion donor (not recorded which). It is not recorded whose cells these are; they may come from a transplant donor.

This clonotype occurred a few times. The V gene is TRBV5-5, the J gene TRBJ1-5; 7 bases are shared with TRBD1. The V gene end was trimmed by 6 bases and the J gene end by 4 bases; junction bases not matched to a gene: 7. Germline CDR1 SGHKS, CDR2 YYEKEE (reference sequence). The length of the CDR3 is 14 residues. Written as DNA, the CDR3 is TGTGCCAGCACCGACAGGGCCCGAAATCAGCCCCAGCATTTT. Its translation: CASTDRARNQPQHF.

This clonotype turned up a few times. CDR3 bases: TGTGCCAGCTCACCAGAGACGGGGGCTAAGCCCCAGCATTTT. It specifies CASSPETGAKPQHF. The V call is TRBV18, the J call TRBJ1-5, with a weak D call TRBD1 (6 bases). This CDR3 comprises 14 residues. CDR1 is KGHSH and CDR2 is LQKENI in the germline V gene. Between the trimmed V and J ends, which lost 2 bases and 8 bases, there was a span of 13 bases. Supplemented by reference TRBV18 and TRBJ1-5, the full variable domain reads NAGVMQNPRHLVRRRGQEARLRCSPMKGHSHVYWYRQLPEEGLKFMVYLQKENIIDESGMPKERFSAEFPKEGPSILRIQQVVRGDSAAYFCASSPETGAKPQHFGDGTRLSIL.

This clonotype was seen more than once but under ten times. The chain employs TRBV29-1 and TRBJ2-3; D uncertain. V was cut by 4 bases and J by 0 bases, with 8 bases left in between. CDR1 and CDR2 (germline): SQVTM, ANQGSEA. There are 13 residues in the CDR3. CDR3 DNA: TGCAGCGTTGCCAGGCTTAGCACAGATACGCAGTATTTT. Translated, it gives CSVARLSTDTQYF.

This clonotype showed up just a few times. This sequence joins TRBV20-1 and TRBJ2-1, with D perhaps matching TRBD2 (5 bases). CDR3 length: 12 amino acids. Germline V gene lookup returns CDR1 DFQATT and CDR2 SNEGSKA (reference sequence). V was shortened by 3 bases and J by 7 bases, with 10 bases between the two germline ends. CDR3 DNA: TGCAGTGCTAGTTCTAGACTAAATGAGCAGTTCTTC. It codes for CSASSRLNEQFF.

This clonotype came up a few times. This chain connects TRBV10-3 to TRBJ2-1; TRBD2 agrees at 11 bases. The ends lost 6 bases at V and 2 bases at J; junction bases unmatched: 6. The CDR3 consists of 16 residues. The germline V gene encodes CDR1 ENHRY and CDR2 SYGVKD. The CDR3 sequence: CAISGTSGETYNEQFF. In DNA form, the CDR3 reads TGTGCCATCAGCGGGACTAGCGGAGAAACCTACAATGAGCAGTTCTTC.

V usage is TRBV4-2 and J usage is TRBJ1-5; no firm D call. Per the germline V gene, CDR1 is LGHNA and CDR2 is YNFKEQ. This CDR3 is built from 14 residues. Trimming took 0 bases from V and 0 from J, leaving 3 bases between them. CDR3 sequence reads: CASSQDHSNQPQHF. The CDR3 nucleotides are TGTGCCAGCAGCCAAGATCATAGCAATCAGCCCCAGCATTTT.

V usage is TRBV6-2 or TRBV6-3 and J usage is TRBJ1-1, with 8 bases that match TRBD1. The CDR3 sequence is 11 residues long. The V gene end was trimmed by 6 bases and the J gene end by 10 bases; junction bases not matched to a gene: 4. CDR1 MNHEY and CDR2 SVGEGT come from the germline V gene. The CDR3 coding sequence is TGTGCCAGCAGAAACGGACAGGGAGCTTTCTTT. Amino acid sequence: CASRNGQGAFF.

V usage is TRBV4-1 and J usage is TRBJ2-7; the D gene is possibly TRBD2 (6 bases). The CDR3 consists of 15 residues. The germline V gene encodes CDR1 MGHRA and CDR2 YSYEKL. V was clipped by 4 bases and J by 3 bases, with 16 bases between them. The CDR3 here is CASSRILADNYEQYF. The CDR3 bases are TGCGCCAGCAGCCGAATTTTAGCGGATAACTACGAGCAGTACTTC.

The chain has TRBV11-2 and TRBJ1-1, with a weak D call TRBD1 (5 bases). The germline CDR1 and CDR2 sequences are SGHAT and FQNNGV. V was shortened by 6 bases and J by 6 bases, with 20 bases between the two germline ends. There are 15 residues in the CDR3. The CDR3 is CASREPLGGPAEAFF. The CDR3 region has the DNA TGTGCCAGCAGGGAGCCTCTCGGGGGACCGGCTGAAGCTTTCTTT.

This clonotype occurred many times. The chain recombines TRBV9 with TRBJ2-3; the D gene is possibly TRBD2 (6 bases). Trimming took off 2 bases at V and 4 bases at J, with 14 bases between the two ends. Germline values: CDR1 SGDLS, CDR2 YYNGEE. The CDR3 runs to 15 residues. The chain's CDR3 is CASSVIAVAPDTQYF. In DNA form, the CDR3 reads TGTGCCAGCAGCGTGATAGCGGTTGCCCCAGATACGCAGTATTTT. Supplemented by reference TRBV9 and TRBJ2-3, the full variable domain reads DSGVTQTPKHLITATGQRVTLRCSPRSGDLSVYWYQQSLDQGLQFLIQYYNGEERAKGNILERFSAQQFPDLHSELNLSSLELGDSALYFCASSVIAVAPDTQYFGPGTRLTVL.

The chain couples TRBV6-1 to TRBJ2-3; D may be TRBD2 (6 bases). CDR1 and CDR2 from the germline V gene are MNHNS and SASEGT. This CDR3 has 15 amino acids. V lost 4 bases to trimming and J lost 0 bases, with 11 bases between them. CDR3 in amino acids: CASSGAGSSTDTQYF. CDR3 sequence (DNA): TGTGCCAGCAGTGGAGCGGGTTCAAGCACAGATACGCAGTATTTT.

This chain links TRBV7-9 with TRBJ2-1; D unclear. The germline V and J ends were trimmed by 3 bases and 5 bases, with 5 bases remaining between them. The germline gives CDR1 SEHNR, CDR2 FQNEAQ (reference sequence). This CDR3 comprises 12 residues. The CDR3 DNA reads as TGTGCCAGCAGCTTGATTGACAATGAGCAGTTCTTC. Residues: CASSLIDNEQFF.

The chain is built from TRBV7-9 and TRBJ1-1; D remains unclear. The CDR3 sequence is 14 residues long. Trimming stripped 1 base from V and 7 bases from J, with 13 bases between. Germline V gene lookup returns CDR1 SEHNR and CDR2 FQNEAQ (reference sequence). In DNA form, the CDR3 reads TGTGCCAGCAGCTTAGACAAGGCCAGATATGAAGCTTTCTTT. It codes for CASSLDKARYEAFF.

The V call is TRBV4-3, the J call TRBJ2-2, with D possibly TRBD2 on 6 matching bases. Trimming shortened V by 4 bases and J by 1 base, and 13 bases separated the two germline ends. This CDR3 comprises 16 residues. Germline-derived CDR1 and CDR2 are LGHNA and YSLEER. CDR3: CASSPPAGRNTGELFF. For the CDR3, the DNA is TGCGCCAGCAGCCCCCCGGCGGGGCGGAACACCGGGGAGCTGTTTTTT.

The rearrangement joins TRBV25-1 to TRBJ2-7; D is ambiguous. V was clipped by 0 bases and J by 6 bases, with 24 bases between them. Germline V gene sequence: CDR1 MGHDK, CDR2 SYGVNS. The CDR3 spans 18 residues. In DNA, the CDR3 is TGTGCCAGCAGTGAATATAGAACGGTCGGAGACCCCCGATGCGAGCAGTACTTC. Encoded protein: CASSEYRTVGDPRCEQYF.